A selection of T cell receptor beta chains follows, all from one sample in a study of blood T cell repertoires in COVID-19. Assay used: immunoSEQ multiplex PCR; TCRdb lists only in-frame clones, some missing. This table has fewer than 200,000 clones, 83% appearing once. The sample comprised peripheral blood. Receptors originate from a human donor in a cohort sampled during active COVID-19. Each CDR3 is given without its conserved first and last residue. D genes are given only for firm matches.

D gene,J gene,CDR3 length,V gene,CDR3 protein
-,TRBJ2-7,11,TRBV11-2,ASSLYGGYEQY
-,TRBJ1-2,13,TRBV7-9,ASSLSTTGNYGYT
-,TRBJ1-4,14,TRBV3-1/TRBV3-2,ASSQALGRGNEKLF
TRBD1,TRBJ2-2,13,TRBV5-4,ASSLPNRGLRELF
TRBD2,TRBJ2-1,13,TRBV7-3,ASSPGLVGYNEQF
-,TRBJ1-6,13,TRBV3-1/TRBV3-2,ASSQVGGRGSPLH
-,TRBJ1-5,12,TRBV19,ASSIASSNQPQH
TRBD2,TRBJ2-2,16,TRBV10-3,AITGEKWRGGVTGELF
-,TRBJ1-1,10,TRBV28,ASLQGNTEAF
-,TRBJ2-3,13,TRBV28,ASSLRGGGTDTQY
-,TRBJ2-7,10,TRBV28,ASSYGSYEQY
-,TRBJ1-1,9,TRBV6-2/TRBV6-3,ASSYSENAF
TRBD2,TRBJ2-7,14,TRBV28,ASNQGTSGWRGEQY
-,TRBJ1-5,13,TRBV9,ASSVGAGDNQPQH
-,TRBJ2-7,13,TRBV6-5,ASSYKYTPDYEQY
TRBD1,TRBJ1-2,14,TRBV9,ASSGGVGQGAAGYT
-,TRBJ2-7,12,TRBV5-6,ASSLGEANNEQY
-,TRBJ1-1,10,TRBV10-3,AISSVIGGAF
TRBD2,TRBJ2-3,14,TRBV19,ASSIGLAGAVDTQY
-,TRBJ2-7,13,TRBV19,ASSITGTGEVEQY
TRBD1,TRBJ1-2,11,TRBV4-2,ASSPHQGDGYT
-,TRBJ2-7,10,TRBV7-2,ASSLGAYEQY
TRBD2,TRBJ2-7,15,TRBV7-9,ASSSKLLGLANYEQY